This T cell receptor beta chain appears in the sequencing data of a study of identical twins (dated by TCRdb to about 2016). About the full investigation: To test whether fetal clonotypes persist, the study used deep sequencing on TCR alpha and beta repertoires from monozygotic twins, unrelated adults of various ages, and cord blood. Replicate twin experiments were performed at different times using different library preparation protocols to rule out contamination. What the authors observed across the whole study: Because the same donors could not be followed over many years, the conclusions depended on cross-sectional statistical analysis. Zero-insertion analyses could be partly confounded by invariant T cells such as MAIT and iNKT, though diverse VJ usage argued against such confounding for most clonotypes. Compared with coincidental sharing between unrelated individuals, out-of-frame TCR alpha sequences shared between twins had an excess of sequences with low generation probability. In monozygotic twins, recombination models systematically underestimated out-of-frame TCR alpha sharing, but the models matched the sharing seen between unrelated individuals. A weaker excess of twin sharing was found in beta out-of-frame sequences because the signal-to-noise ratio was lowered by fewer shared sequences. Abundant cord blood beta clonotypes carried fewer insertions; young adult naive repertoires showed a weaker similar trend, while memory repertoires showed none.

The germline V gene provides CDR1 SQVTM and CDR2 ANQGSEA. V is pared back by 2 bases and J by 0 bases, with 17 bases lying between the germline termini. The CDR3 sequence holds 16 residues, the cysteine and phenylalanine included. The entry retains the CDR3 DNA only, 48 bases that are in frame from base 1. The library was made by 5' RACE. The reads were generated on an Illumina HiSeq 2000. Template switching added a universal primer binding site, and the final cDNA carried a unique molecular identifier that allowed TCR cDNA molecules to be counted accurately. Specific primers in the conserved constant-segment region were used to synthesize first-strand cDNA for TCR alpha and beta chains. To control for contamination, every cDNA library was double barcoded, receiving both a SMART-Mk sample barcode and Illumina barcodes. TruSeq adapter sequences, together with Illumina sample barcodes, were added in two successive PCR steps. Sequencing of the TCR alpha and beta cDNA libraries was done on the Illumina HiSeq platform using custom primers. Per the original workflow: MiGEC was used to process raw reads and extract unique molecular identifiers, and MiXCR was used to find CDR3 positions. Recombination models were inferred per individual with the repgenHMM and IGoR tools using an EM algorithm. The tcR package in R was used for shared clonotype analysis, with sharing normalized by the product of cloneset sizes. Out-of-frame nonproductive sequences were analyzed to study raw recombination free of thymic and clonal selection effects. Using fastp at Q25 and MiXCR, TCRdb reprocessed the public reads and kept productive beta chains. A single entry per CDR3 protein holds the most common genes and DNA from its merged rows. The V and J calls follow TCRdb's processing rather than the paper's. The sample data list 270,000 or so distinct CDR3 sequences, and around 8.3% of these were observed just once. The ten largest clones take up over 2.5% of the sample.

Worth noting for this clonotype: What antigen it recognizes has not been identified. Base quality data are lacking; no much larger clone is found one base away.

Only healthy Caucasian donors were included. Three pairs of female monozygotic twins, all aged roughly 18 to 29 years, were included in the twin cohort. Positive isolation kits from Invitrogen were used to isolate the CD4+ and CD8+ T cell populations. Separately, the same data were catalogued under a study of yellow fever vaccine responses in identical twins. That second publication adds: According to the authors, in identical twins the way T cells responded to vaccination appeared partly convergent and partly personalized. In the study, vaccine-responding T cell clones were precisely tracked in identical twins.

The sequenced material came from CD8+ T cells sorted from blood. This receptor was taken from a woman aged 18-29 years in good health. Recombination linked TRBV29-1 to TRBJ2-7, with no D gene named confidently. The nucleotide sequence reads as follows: TGCAGCGTTGAACTTCGAAGGCAGGCGAGCTCCTACGAGCAGTACTTC. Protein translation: CSVELRRQASSYEQYF.